A selection of T cell receptor beta chains follows, all from one sample in a study of identical twins. TCRdb redid the calling of the 5' RACE reads with MiXCR, one entry per CDR3 protein. The repertoire holds 650,000 to 750,000 distinct CDR3 sequences, around 21% seen once, with about 4.3% in the top ten. This sample was also put to use in a study of T cells expressing NK-cell markers.

The sequenced material came from PBMCs. These receptors all stem from a woman in her late teens or twenties in good health. The CDR3 runs from the conserved cysteine through the conserved F or W. The order of the fields is clone size, V gene, J gene, D gene, CDR3 DNA, CDR3 protein. The D gene is left open where the match is weak. Where a row states a size, it is once, few, many or the class of an expanded clone; other rows omit it.

abundance: many; v_gene: TRBV6-5; j_gene: TRBJ2-3; d_gene: TRBD2; CDR3nt: TGTGCCAGCAGTTACTCGATCCCCGGGACTACCACAGATACGCAGTATTTT; CDR3aa: CASSYSIPGTTTDTQYF
abundance: NA; v_gene: TRBV9; j_gene: TRBJ1-1; d_gene: TRBD1; CDR3nt: TGTGCCAGCAGCGCCCGACAGGGGGGAACTGAAGCTTTCTTT; CDR3aa: CASSARQGGTEAFF
abundance: NA; v_gene: TRBV4-3; j_gene: TRBJ2-3; d_gene: NA; CDR3nt: TGCGCCAGCAGCCCCCGACTGGGGAGCACAGATACGCAGTATTTT; CDR3aa: CASSPRLGSTDTQYF
abundance: NA; v_gene: TRBV5-1; j_gene: TRBJ2-5; d_gene: TRBD2; CDR3nt: TGCGCCAGCAGCTTGGGAGGGAATAGCGGGTCCCAAGAGACCCAGTACTTC; CDR3aa: CASSLGGNSGSQETQYF
abundance: many; v_gene: TRBV20-1; j_gene: TRBJ2-1; d_gene: NA; CDR3nt: TGCAGTGCTAGAGGGAAAAATGAGCAGTTCTTC; CDR3aa: CSARGKNEQFF
abundance: NA; v_gene: TRBV7-9; j_gene: TRBJ1-1; d_gene: NA; CDR3nt: TGTGCCAGCAGCTCTCAGACAGTGAACACTGAAGCTTTCTTT; CDR3aa: CASSSQTVNTEAFF
abundance: NA; v_gene: TRBV7-6; j_gene: TRBJ2-7; d_gene: NA; CDR3nt: TGTGCCAGCAGCGCTCGGGGCGGTATATCCTACGAGCAGTACTTC; CDR3aa: CASSARGGISYEQYF
abundance: few; v_gene: TRBV4-3; j_gene: TRBJ2-1; d_gene: TRBD2; CDR3nt: TGCGCCAGCAGCCAAGACCCTAGCGGGAGGGTTAATGAGCAGTTCTTC; CDR3aa: CASSQDPSGRVNEQFF
abundance: NA; v_gene: TRBV5-1; j_gene: TRBJ2-7; d_gene: TRBD2; CDR3nt: TGCGCCAGCAGCCCTACTAGCGCTTCCTACGAGCAGTACTTC; CDR3aa: CASSPTSASYEQYF
abundance: few; v_gene: TRBV20-1; j_gene: TRBJ1-5; d_gene: NA; CDR3nt: TGCAGTGCTAGAGAGCCGACAGCTTATAGCAATCAGCCCCAGCATTTT; CDR3aa: CSAREPTAYSNQPQHF
abundance: NA; v_gene: TRBV18; j_gene: TRBJ2-5; d_gene: NA; CDR3nt: TGTGCCAGCTCACGGGGGGTCTCACCAGAGACCCAGTACTTC; CDR3aa: CASSRGVSPETQYF
abundance: NA; v_gene: TRBV5-1; j_gene: TRBJ2-1; d_gene: TRBD2; CDR3nt: TGCGCCAGCAGCTTGGATTTGGCGGGGGGACTTACAGGCTATGAGCAGTTCTTC; CDR3aa: CASSLDLAGGLTGYEQFF
abundance: few; v_gene: TRBV25-1; j_gene: TRBJ2-3; d_gene: TRBD1; CDR3nt: TGTGCCAGCAGTGTAGGGACAGGGGTCGATACGCAGTATTTT; CDR3aa: CASSVGTGVDTQYF
abundance: NA; v_gene: TRBV20-1; j_gene: TRBJ2-3; d_gene: TRBD2; CDR3nt: TGCAGTGCCCCCGGGACTACCACAGATACGCAGTATTTT; CDR3aa: CSAPGTTTDTQYF
abundance: few; v_gene: TRBV3-1; j_gene: TRBJ2-7; d_gene: TRBD2; CDR3nt: TGTGCCAGCAGCTTCGGGACTAGCGGCGAGCAGTACTTC; CDR3aa: CASSFGTSGEQYF
abundance: few; v_gene: TRBV27; j_gene: TRBJ1-1; d_gene: NA; CDR3nt: TGTGCCAGCAGTTTGTGGAGGGACTCTGAAGCTTTCTTT; CDR3aa: CASSLWRDSEAFF
abundance: NA; v_gene: TRBV7-3; j_gene: TRBJ2-2; d_gene: TRBD2; CDR3nt: TGTGCCAGCAGCCCCAGCGGGGGGGCCGGGGAGCTGTTTTTT; CDR3aa: CASSPSGGAGELFF
abundance: NA; v_gene: TRBV13; j_gene: TRBJ2-7; d_gene: TRBD1; CDR3nt: TGTGCCAGCGAGTGGGGACAGGGATATGACGAGGCCGAGCAGTACTTC; CDR3aa: CASEWGQGYDEAEQYF
abundance: NA; v_gene: TRBV4-1; j_gene: TRBJ2-5; d_gene: NA; CDR3nt: TGCGCCAGCAGCCTCATTCAGGGGCGGGCGGAGACCCAGTACTTC; CDR3aa: CASSLIQGRAETQYF
abundance: NA; v_gene: TRBV7-8; j_gene: TRBJ2-3; d_gene: TRBD2; CDR3nt: TGTGCCAGCAGCTTAGGCCAGCGGGGGGGATCAGATACGCAGTATTTT; CDR3aa: CASSLGQRGGSDTQYF
abundance: NA; v_gene: TRBV11-2; j_gene: TRBJ2-3; d_gene: TRBD2; CDR3nt: TGTGCCAGCAGCTTGAGACTAGCGGAGATCACAGATACGCAGTATTTT; CDR3aa: CASSLRLAEITDTQYF
abundance: few; v_gene: TRBV3-1; j_gene: TRBJ1-1; d_gene: NA; CDR3nt: TGTGCCAGCAGCCGCCTAGGGGAGGGTGAAGCTTTCTTT; CDR3aa: CASSRLGEGEAFF
abundance: NA; v_gene: TRBV5-1; j_gene: TRBJ2-1; d_gene: NA; CDR3nt: TGCGCCAGCGGACCGGGACAACTATCCAATGAGCAGTTCTTC; CDR3aa: CASGPGQLSNEQFF
abundance: few; v_gene: TRBV10-3; j_gene: TRBJ2-7; d_gene: TRBD1; CDR3nt: TGTGCCATCAGTCTGGGCGGACAGGGGGGAATAGGGCAGTACTTC; CDR3aa: CAISLGGQGGIGQYF
abundance: NA; v_gene: TRBV5-1; j_gene: TRBJ2-2; d_gene: TRBD2; CDR3nt: TGCGCCAGCAACTTGCGGGGGGCAGAAGGGGAGCTGTTTTTT; CDR3aa: CASNLRGAEGELFF
abundance: few; v_gene: TRBV20-1; j_gene: TRBJ2-4; d_gene: TRBD2; CDR3nt: TGCAGTGCTAGATTAGCGGGAGTTATTGCCAAAAACATTCAGTACTTC; CDR3aa: CSARLAGVIAKNIQYF
abundance: few; v_gene: TRBV5-1; j_gene: TRBJ1-3; d_gene: NA; CDR3nt: TGCGCCAGCAGCTTGGCCGGATCCGCCTCTGGAAACACCATATATTTT; CDR3aa: CASSLAGSASGNTIYF
abundance: NA; v_gene: TRBV7-2; j_gene: TRBJ2-5; d_gene: NA; CDR3nt: TGTGCCAGCAGCTTAGCGGGTCCCTCGCAGACCCAGTACTTC; CDR3aa: CASSLAGPSQTQYF
abundance: NA; v_gene: TRBV7-9; j_gene: TRBJ2-2; d_gene: NA; CDR3nt: TGTGCCAGCAGCTTAAATATGGGCGTCGGGGAGCTGTTTTTT; CDR3aa: CASSLNMGVGELFF
abundance: few; v_gene: TRBV9; j_gene: TRBJ1-4; d_gene: NA; CDR3nt: TGTGCCAGCAGCTCGCGTTTTAATGAAAAACTGTTTTTT; CDR3aa: CASSSRFNEKLFF
abundance: NA; v_gene: TRBV7-3; j_gene: TRBJ1-2; d_gene: TRBD1; CDR3nt: TGTGCCAGCAGGGGACAGGTATCAGGCTATGGCTACACCTTC; CDR3aa: CASRGQVSGYGYTF
abundance: NA; v_gene: TRBV19; j_gene: TRBJ1-6; d_gene: NA; CDR3nt: TGTGCCAGTAGATCCCAAAGCTCCTATAATTCACCCCTCCACTTT; CDR3aa: CASRSQSSYNSPLHF
abundance: few; v_gene: TRBV28; j_gene: TRBJ2-3; d_gene: TRBD1; CDR3nt: TGTGCCAGCTACAGGGGGAACACAGATACGCAGTATTTT; CDR3aa: CASYRGNTDTQYF
abundance: few; v_gene: TRBV5-5; j_gene: TRBJ2-5; d_gene: TRBD1; CDR3nt: TGTGCCAGCAGCGGAGGGACAGGGTTCGAAGAGACCCAGTACTTC; CDR3aa: CASSGGTGFEETQYF
abundance: NA; v_gene: TRBV29-1; j_gene: TRBJ1-2; d_gene: TRBD1; CDR3nt: TGCAGCGGCCGGGACAGTAACTATGGCTACACCTTC; CDR3aa: CSGRDSNYGYTF
abundance: few; v_gene: TRBV13; j_gene: TRBJ2-5; d_gene: NA; CDR3nt: TGTGCCAGCAGCGCCCGGGCCAACCAAGAGACCCAGTACTTC; CDR3aa: CASSARANQETQYF
abundance: NA; v_gene: TRBV7-9; j_gene: TRBJ2-3; d_gene: TRBD2; CDR3nt: TGTGCCAGCAGCTTCGGTAGCGGGGGAACCACAGATACGCAGTATTTT; CDR3aa: CASSFGSGGTTDTQYF
abundance: NA; v_gene: TRBV20-1; j_gene: TRBJ2-7; d_gene: NA; CDR3nt: TGCAGTGCTAGAGATCTTGGGGGCTACGAGCAGTACTTC; CDR3aa: CSARDLGGYEQYF
abundance: NA; v_gene: TRBV10-3; j_gene: TRBJ2-3; d_gene: TRBD1; CDR3nt: TGTGCCGTCGGGACAGCTACTACCTCCACAGATACGCAGTATTTT; CDR3aa: CAVGTATTSTDTQYF
abundance: few; v_gene: TRBV12-3/TRBV12-4; j_gene: TRBJ2-5; d_gene: NA; CDR3nt: TGTGCCAGCAGTTTTCAGCAGACCCAGTACTTC; CDR3aa: CASSFQQTQYF
abundance: NA; v_gene: TRBV12-3/TRBV12-4; j_gene: TRBJ2-3; d_gene: NA; CDR3nt: TGTGCCAGCAGTTTATGGGTGGCGGGTCCAGATACGCAGTATTTT; CDR3aa: CASSLWVAGPDTQYF
abundance: NA; v_gene: TRBV6-1; j_gene: TRBJ2-7; d_gene: NA; CDR3nt: TGTGCCAGCAGCCCCCCGGGGACCATCTCCTACGAGCAGTACTTC; CDR3aa: CASSPPGTISYEQYF
abundance: many; v_gene: TRBV5-8; j_gene: TRBJ2-1; d_gene: NA; CDR3nt: TGTGCCAGCAACAACAGGGACGGGCAGTTCTTC; CDR3aa: CASNNRDGQFF